Listed here is a single TCR beta chain. Its specificity is unknown. The CDR3 runs to 14 residues. V lost 5 bases and J lost 6, with 14 bases in between. The record originates from a study of response to subunit inactivated influenza vaccine. TCRdb reanalysed the RT-PCR reads using MiXCR and keeps one entry per CDR3 protein. The repertoire has 500,000 to 550,000 distinct CDR3 sequences, 6.5% to 8% of them found once; the top ten carry around 13%. Notes on the study in general: Each seasonal influenza vaccination, the authors suggested, recruits few new T cells.

The sequencing here drew on PBMCs from blood, taken less than 30 months after vaccination. The V and J genes are TRBV12-3 or TRBV12-4 and TRBJ1-5; TRBD1 might be the D (5 bases). The sequence was collected from a man aged 50-75 years who received an inactivated influenza vaccine. In DNA, the CDR3 is TGTGCCAGCAGTCCCACGGGACCTTTTCAGCCCCAGCATTTT. Protein sequence: CASSPTGPFQPQHF.